This T cell receptor (beta chain) was obtained from a study of T cell changes during pregnancy in multiple sclerosis. Assay: immunoSEQ multiplex PCR; the TCRdb copy retains only in-frame clones and omits some. The repertoire holds around 41,000 clones, with 85% to 95% as singletons. Germline CDR1 LNHDA, CDR2 SQIVND (reference sequence). CDR3 length: 15 residues. Between the trimmed V and J ends, which lost 1 base and 2 bases, there was a span of 12 bases. The origin of this receptor is a female donor in good health, enrolled as a control in a pregnancy study. Source: CD4+ T cells from peripheral blood mononuclear cells, taken in the third trimester of pregnancy. The genes are TRBV19 and TRBJ2-7, with D possibly TRBD1 on 6 matching bases. The CDR3 coding sequence is TGTGCCAGTAGTATAGGGGCCAGGGGCCCCTACGAGCAGTACTTC. Amino acids: CASSIGARGPYEQYF.